This T cell receptor beta chain is from a study of T cell changes during pregnancy in multiple sclerosis. TCRdb's copy holds only in-frame clones and misses some; the assay was immunoSEQ multiplex PCR. The sample comprises 65,000 to 90,000 clones, roughly nine tenths of which are singletons, and 2.5% rests with the top ten. The ends lost 4 bases at V and 2 bases at J; junction bases unmatched: 14. Germline CDR1 reads MDHEN; CDR2 reads SYDVKM. The CDR3 consists of 18 residues. This specimen consisted of peripheral blood, obtained in the first trimester of pregnancy. The chain employs TRBV28 and TRBJ2-7; TRBD2 aligns across 10 bases. The clonotype comes from a female donor with multiple sclerosis, enrolled in a pregnancy study. DNA for the CDR3: TGTGCCAGCAGTTCGGCCAGGGAAGTACTAGCGGGAACCTACGAGCAGTACTTC. Translation: CASSSAREVLAGTYEQYF.